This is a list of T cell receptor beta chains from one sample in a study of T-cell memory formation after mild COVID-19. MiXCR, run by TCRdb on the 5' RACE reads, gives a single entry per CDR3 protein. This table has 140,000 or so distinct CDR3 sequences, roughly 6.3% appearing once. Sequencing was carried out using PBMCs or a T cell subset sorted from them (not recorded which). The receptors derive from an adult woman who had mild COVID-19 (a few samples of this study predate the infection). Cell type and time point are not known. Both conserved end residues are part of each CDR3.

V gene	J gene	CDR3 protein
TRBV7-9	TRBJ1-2	CASSLAITQGYTF
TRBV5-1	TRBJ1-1	CASSSTRQGNTEAFF
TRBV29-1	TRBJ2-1	CSARRSRSYNEQFF
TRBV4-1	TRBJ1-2	CASSQEGQGIYGYTF
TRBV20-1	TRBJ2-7	CSARGDRSSYEQYF
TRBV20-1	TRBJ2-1	CSARAGGRGNEQFF
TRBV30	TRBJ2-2	CAWGQGYTGELFF
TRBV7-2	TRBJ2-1	CASSLSSGNEQFF
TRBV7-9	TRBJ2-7	CASSLGGQGTREQYF
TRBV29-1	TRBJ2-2	CSVSRTGYDTGELFF
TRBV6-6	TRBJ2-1	CASRRLASYNEQFF
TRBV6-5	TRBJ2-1	CASSYSGLEYYNEQFF
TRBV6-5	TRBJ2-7	CASSYLTPGQGSAHEQYF
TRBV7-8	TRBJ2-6	CASSLVGLDLSGANVLTF
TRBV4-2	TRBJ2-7	CASSPYEPPGPYEQYF
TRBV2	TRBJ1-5	CASSEGPPGSGQPQHF
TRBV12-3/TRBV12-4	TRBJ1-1	CASSTLHMNTEAFF
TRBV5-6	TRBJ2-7	CASSLFQGKAYEQYF
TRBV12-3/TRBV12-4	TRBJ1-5	CASSFGGESGQPQHF
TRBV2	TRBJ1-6	CASTRQYNSPLHF
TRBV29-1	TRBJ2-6	CSVDQASGANVLTF
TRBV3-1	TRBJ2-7	CASSPHDSGLIYEQYF
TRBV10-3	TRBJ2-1	CAISGTSGRGYNEQFF
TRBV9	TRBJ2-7	CASSAQGGPYEQYF
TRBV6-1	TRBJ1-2	CAIGQQARNYGYTF